The following is a T cell receptor beta chain sequence with its context. The antigen is not known. Time point reported: 2015-2016 season, pre-vaccination. Produced via immunoSEQ multiplex PCR; TCRdb's table is partial and in-frame only. The repertoire has roughly 15,000 clones, 78% of them found once; the top ten carry 0.4% to 0.55%. This entry belongs to a study of follicular helper T cells after annual influenza vaccination. CDR1 MDHEN and CDR2 SYDVKM come from the germline V gene. Trimming left V 4 bases short and J 2 bases short, with 13 bases between. This CDR3 is built from 15 residues. General study findings and limits: Recurrent ICOS+CD38+ cTfh clonotypes included tetramer and AIM influenza-specific ones.

The chain has TRBV28 and TRBJ2-3; D is perhaps TRBD1 (5 bases). The sequence was obtained from an adult who received the influenza vaccine. The input for sequencing was CXCR5- memory CD4+ T cells sorted from blood, taken on the day of influenza vaccination. CDR3 sequence: CASSSPTTATDTQYF. The DNA for the CDR3 is TGTGCCAGCAGTTCCCCAACGACAGCCACAGATACGCAGTATTTT.